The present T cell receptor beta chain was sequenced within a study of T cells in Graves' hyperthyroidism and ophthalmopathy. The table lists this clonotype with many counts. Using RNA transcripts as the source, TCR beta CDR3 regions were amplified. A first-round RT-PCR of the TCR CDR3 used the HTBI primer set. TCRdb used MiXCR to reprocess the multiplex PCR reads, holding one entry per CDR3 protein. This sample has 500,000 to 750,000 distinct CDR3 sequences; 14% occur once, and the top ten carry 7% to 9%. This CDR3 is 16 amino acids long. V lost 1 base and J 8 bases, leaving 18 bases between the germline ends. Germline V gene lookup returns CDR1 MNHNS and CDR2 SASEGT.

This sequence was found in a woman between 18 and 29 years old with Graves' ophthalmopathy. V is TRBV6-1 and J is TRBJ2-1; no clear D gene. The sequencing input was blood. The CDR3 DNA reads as TGTGCCAGCAGTGAAGATATCGGGTTCTCTTACGATGAGCAGTTCTTC. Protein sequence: CASSEDIGFSYDEQFF.